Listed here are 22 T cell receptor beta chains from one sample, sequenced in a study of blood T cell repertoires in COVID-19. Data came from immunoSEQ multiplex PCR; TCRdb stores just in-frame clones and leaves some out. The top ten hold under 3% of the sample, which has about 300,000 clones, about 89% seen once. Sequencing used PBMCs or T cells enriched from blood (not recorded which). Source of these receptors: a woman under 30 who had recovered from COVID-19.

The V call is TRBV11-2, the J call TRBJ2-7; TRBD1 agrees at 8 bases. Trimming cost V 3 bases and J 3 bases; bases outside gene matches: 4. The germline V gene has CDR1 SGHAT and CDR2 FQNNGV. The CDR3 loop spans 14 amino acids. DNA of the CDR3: TGTGCCAGCAGCTTGGGACAGGCCTACTACGAGCAGTACTTC. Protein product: CASSLGQAYYEQYF.

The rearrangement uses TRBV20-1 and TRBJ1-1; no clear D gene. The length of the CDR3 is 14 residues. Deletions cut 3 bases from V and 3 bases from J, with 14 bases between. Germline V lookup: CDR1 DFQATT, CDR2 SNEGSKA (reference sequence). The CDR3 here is CSASWAGIYTEAFF. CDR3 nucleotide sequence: TGCAGTGCTAGTTGGGCCGGAATATACACTGAAGCTTTCTTT.

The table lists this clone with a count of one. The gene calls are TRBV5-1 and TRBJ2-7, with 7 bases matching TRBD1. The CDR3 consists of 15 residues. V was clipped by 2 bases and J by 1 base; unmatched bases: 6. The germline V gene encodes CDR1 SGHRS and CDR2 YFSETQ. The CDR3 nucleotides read TGCGCCAGCAGCTTTTTAGGACAGGAGTCCTACGAGCAGTACTTC. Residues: CASSFLGQESYEQYF.

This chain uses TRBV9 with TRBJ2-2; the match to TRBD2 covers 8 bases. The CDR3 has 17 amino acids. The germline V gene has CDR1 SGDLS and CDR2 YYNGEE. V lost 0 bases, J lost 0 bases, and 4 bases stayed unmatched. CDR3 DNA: TGTGCCAGCAGCGTAGATAAGCGGGAGTCGAACACCGGGGAGCTGTTTTTT. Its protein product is CASSVDKRESNTGELFF.

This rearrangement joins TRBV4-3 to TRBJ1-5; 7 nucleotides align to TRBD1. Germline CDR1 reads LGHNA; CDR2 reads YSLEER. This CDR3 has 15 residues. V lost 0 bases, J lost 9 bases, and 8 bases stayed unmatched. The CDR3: CASSQDRAGGWPQHF. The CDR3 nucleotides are TGCGCCAGCAGCCAAGATCGGGCAGGGGGGTGGCCCCAGCATTTT.

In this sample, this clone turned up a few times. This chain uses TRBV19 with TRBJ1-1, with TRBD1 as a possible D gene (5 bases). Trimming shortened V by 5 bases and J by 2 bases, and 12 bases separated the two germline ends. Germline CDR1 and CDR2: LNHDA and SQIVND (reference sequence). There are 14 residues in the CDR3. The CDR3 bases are TGTGCCAGTAGTTTTGGCAGGGCCAACACTGAAGCTTTCTTT. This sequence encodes CASSFGRANTEAFF. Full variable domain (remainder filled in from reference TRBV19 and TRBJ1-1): DGGITQSPKYLFRKEGQNVTLSCEQNLNHDAMYWYRQDPGQGLRLIYYSQIVNDFQKGDIAEGYSVSREKKESFPLTVTSAQKNPTAFYLCASSFGRANTEAFFGQGTRLTVV.

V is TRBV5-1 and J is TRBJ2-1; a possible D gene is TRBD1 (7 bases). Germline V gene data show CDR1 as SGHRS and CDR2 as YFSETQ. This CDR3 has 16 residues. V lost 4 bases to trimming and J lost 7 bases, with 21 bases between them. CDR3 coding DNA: TGCGCCAGCAGCCTCGAAGGGGGCGGGGCAGGTAATGAGCAGTTCTTC. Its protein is CASSLEGGGAGNEQFF.

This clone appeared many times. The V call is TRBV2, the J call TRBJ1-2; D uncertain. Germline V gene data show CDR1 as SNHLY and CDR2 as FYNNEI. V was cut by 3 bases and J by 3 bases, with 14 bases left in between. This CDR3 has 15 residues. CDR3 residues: CASSELEGIDYGYTF. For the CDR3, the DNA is TGTGCCAGCAGTGAGCTTGAGGGTATTGACTATGGCTACACCTTC.

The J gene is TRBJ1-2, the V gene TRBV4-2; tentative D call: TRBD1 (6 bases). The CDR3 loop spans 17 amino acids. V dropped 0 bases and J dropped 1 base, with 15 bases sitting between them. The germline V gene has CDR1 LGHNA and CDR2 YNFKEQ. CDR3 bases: TGTGCCAGCAGCCAAGATAGCCTGACAGGCCTTAACTATGGCTACACCTTC. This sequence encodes CASSQDSLTGLNYGYTF.

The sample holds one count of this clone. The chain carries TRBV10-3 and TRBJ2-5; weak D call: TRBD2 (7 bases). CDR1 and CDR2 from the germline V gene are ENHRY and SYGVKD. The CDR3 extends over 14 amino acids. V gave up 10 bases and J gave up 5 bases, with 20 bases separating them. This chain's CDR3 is CATSLGGAGETQYF. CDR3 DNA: TGTGCCACCTCTTTGGGGGGGGCCGGTGAGACCCAGTACTTC.

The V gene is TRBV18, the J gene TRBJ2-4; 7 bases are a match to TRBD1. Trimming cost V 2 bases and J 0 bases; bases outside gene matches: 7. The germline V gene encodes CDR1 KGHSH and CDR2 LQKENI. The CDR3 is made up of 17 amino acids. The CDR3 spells CASSPVGTVIAKNIQYF. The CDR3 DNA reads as TGTGCCAGCTCACCAGTAGGGACAGTGATAGCCAAAAACATTCAGTACTTC.

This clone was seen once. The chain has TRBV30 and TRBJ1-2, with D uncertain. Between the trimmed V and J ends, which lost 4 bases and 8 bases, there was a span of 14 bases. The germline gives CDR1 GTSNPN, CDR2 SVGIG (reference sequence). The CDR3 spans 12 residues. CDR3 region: CAWTRAPYGYTF. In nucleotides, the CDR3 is TGTGCCTGGACGAGAGCCCCCTACGGCTACACCTTC. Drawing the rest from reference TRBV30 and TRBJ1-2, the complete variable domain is SQTIHQWPATLVQPVGSPLSLECTVEGTSNPNLYWYRQAAGRGLQLLFYSVGIGQISSEVPQNLSASRPQDRQFILSSKKLLLSDSGFYLCAWTRAPYGYTFGSGTRLTVV.

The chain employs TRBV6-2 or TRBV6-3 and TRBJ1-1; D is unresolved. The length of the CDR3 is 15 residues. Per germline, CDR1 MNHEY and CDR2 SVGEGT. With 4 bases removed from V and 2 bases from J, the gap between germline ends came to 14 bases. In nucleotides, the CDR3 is TGTGCCAGCAGTTCTCCCAACACAGTTAACACTGAAGCTTTCTTT. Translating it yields CASSSPNTVNTEAFF.

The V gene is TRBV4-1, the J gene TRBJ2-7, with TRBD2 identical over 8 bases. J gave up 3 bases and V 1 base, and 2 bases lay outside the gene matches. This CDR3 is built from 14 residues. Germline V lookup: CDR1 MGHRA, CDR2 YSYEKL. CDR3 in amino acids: CASSQGTSSYEQYF. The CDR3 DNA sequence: TGCGCCAGCAGCCAAGGGACTAGCAGCTACGAGCAGTACTTC.

CDR3 nucleotides: TGTGCCATCGGGACAGTCTACGAGCAGTACTTC. This encodes CAIGTVYEQYF. The chain employs TRBV10-3 and TRBJ2-7; 7 nucleotides agree with TRBD1. The CDR3 contains 11 residues. Per germline, CDR1 ENHRY and CDR2 SYGVKD. Trimming cost V 8 bases and J 3 bases; bases outside gene matches: 1.

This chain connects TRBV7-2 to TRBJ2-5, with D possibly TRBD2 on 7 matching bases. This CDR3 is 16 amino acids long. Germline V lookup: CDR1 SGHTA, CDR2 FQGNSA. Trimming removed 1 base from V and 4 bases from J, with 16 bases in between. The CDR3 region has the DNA TGTGCCAGCAGCTTAGAGGGAGGGGGGCTAGGAGAGACCCAGTACTTC. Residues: CASSLEGGGLGETQYF. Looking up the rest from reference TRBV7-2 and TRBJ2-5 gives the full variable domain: GAGVSQSPSNKVTEKGKDVELRCDPISGHTALYWYRQSLGQGLEFLIYFQGNSAPDKSGLPSDRFSAERTGGSVSTLTIQRTQQEDSAVYLCASSLEGGGLGETQYFGPGTRLLVL.

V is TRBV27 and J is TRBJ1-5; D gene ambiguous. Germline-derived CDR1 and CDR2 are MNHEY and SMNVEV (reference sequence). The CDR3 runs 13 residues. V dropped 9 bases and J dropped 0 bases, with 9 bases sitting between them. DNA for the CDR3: TGTGCCAGGGAAACAGATAGCAATCAGCCCCAGCATTTT. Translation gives CARETDSNQPQHF.

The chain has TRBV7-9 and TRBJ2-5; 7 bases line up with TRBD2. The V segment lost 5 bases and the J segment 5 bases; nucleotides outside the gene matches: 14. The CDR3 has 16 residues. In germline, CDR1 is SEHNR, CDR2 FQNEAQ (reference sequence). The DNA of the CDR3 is TGTGCCAGCAGCCCGCGCCCCGCGGCGGGAGAGGAGACCCAGTACTTC. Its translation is CASSPRPAAGEETQYF.

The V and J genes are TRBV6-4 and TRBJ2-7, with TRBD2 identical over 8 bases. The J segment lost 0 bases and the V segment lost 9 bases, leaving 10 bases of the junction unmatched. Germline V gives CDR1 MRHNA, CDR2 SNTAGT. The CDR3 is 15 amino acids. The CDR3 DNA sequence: TGTGCCAGACCACCCGGGCGGGGGGACTCCTACGAGCAGTACTTC. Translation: CARPPGRGDSYEQYF.

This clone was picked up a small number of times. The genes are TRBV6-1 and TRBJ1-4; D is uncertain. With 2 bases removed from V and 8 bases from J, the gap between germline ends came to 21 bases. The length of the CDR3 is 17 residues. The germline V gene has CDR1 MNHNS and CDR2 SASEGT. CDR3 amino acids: CASSEYVRGFLMEKLFF. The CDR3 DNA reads TGTGCCAGCAGTGAATATGTGCGGGGATTCCTAATGGAAAAACTGTTTTTT.

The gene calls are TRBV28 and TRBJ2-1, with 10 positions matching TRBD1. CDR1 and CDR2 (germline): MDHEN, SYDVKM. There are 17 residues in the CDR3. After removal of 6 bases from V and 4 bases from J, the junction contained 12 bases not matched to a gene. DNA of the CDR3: TGTGCCAGCAGCCACTCCCAACCGGGACAGGGGTACAATGAGCAGTTCTTC. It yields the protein CASSHSQPGQGYNEQFF.

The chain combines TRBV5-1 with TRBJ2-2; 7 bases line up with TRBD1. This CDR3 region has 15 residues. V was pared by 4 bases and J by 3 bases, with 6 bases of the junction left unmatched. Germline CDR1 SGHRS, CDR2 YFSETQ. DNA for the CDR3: TGCGCCAGCAGCCGGGACAGAAGCGACACCGGGGAGCTGTTTTTT. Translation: CASSRDRSDTGELFF.